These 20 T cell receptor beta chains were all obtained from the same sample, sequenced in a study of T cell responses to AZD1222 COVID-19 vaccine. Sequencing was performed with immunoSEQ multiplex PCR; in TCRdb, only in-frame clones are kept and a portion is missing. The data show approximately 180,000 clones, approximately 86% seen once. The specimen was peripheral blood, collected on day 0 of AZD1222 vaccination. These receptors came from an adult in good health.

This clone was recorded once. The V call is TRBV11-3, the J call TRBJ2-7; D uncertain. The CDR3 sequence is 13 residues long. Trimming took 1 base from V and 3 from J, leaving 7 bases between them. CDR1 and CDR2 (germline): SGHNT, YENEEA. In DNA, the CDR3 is TGTGCCAGCAGCTTAGCGGGTAACTACGAGCAGTACTTC. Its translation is CASSLAGNYEQYF.

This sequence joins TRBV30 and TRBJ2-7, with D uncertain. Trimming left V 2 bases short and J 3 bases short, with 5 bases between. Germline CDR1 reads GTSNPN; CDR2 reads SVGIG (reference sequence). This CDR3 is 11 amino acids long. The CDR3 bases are TGTGCCTGGAGTAAGATCTACGAGCAGTACTTC. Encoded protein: CAWSKIYEQYF.

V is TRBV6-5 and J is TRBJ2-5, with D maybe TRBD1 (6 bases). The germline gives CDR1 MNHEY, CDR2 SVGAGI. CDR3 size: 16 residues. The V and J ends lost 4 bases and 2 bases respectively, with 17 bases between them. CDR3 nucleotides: TGTGCCAGCAGTTCGACAGGACACTGGACTCAAGAGACCCAGTACTTC. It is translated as CASSSTGHWTQETQYF.

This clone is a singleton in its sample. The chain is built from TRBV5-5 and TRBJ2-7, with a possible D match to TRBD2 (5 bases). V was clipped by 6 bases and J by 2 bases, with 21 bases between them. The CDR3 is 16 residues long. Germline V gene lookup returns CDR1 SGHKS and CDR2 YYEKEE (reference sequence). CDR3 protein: CASTEKRGRGAYEQYF. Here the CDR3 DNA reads TGTGCCAGCACCGAGAAACGGGGTCGGGGAGCCTACGAGCAGTACTTC.

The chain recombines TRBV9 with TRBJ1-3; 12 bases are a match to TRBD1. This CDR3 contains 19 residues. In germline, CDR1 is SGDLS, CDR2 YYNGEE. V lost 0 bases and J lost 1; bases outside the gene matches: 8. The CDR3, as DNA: TGTGCCAGCAGCGTAGAGCCTGGGGGACAGGGGGCATCTGGAAACACCATATATTTT. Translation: CASSVEPGGQGASGNTIYF.

In DNA, the CDR3 is TGTGCCAGCAGCCCTGGGACTAGCGGGGGGTGGAGCTCCTACAATGAGCAGTTCTTC. It is translated as CASSPGTSGGWSSYNEQFF. The V gene is TRBV9, the J gene TRBJ2-1; 15 nucleotides line up with TRBD2. Germline CDR1 reads SGDLS; CDR2 reads YYNGEE. The CDR3 is 19 residues long. J gave up 0 bases and V 4 bases, and 8 bases lay outside the gene matches. The variable domain in full, completed from reference TRBV9 and TRBJ2-1, reads DSGVTQTPKHLITATGQRVTLRCSPRSGDLSVYWYQQSLDQGLQFLIQYYNGEERAKGNILERFSAQQFPDLHSELNLSSLELGDSALYFCASSPGTSGGWSSYNEQFFGPGTRLTVL.

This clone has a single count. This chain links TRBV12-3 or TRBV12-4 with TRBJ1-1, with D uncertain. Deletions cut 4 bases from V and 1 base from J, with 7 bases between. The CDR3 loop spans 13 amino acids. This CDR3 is CASSSKPNTEAFF. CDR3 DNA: TGTGCCAGCAGTTCCAAACCGAACACTGAAGCTTTCTTT.

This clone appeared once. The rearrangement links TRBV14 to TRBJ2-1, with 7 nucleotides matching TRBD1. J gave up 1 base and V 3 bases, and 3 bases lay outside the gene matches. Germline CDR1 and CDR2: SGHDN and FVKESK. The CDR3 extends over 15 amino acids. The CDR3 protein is CASSHRTGSYNEQFF. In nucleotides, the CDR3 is TGTGCCAGCAGCCATCGGACAGGTTCCTACAATGAGCAGTTCTTC. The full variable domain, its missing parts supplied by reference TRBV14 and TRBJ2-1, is EAGVTQFPSHSVIEKGQTVTLRCDPISGHDNLYWYRRVMGKEIKFLLHFVKESKQDESGMPNNRFLAERTGGTYSTLKVQPAELEDSGVYFCASSHRTGSYNEQFFGPGTRLTVL.

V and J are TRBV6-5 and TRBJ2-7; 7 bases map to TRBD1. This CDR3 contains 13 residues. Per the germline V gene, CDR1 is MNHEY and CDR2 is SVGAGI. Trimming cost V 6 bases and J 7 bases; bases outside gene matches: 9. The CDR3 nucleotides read TGTGCCAGCAGGGTACAGGGGACGGGGGAGCAGTACTTC. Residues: CASRVQGTGEQYF.

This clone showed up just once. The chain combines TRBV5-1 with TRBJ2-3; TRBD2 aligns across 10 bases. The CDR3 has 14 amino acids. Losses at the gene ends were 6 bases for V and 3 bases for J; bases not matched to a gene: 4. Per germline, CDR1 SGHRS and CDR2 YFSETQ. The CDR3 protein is CASTSGGVTDTQYF. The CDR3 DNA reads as TGCGCCAGCACCAGCGGGGGGGTTACAGATACGCAGTATTTT. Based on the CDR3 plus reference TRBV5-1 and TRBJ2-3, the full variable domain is KAGVTQTPRYLIKTRGQQVTLSCSPISGHRSVSWYQQTPGQGLQFLFEYFSETQRNKGNFPGRFSGRQFSNSRSEMNVSTLELGDSALYLCASTSGGVTDTQYFGPGTRLTVL.

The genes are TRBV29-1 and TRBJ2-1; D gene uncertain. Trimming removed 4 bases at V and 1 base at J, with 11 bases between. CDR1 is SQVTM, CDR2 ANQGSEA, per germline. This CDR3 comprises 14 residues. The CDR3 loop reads CSVVGGRSYNEQFF. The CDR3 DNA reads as TGCAGCGTTGTAGGTGGCAGGTCCTACAATGAGCAGTTCTTC.

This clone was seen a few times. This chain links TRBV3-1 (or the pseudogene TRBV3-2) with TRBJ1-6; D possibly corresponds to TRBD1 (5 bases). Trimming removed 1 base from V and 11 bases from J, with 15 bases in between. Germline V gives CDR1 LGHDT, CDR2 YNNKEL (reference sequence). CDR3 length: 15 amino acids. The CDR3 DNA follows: TGTGCCAGCAGCCAAGTCGCGACAGTAATGCCACCCCTCCACTTT. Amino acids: CASSQVATVMPPLHF.

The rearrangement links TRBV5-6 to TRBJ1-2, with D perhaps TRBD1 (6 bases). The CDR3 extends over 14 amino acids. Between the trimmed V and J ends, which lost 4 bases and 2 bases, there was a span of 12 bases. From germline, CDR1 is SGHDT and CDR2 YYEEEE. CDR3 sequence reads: CASSLGHPNYGYTF. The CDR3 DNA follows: TGTGCCAGCAGCCTGGGACACCCAAACTATGGCTACACCTTC.

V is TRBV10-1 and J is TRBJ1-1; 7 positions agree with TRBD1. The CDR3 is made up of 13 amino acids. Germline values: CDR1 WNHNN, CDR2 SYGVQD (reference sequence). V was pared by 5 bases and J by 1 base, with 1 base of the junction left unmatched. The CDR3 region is CASSWDRNTEAFF. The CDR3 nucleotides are TGCGCCAGCAGTTGGGACAGGAACACTGAAGCTTTCTTT.

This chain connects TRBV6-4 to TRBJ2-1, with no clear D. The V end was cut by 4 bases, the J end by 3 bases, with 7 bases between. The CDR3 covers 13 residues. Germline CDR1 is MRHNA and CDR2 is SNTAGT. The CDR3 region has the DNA TGTGCCAGCAGTGCCAGCTTCTACAATGAGCAGTTCTTC. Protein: CASSASFYNEQFF.

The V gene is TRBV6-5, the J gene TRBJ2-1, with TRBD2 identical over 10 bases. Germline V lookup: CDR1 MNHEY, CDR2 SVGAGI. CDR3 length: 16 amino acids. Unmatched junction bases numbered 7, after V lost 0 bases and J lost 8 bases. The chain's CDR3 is CASSYSSGGAGYEQFF. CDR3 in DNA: TGTGCCAGCAGTTACTCGAGCGGGGGGGCCGGCTATGAGCAGTTCTTC.

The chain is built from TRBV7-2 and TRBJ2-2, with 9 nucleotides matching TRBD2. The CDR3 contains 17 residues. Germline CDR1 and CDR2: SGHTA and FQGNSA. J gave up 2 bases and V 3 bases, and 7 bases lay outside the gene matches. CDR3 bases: TGTGCCAGCAGCTTCGTAGCGGGGGCCCTTAACACCGGGGAGCTGTTTTTT. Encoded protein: CASSFVAGALNTGELFF.

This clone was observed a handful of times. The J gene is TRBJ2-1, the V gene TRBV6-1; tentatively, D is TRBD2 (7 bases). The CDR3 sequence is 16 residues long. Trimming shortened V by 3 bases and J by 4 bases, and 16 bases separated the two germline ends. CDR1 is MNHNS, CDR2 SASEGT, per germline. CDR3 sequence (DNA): TGTGCCAGCAGTGAGCACCTGGCGGGGGCTTACAATGAGCAGTTCTTC. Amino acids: CASSEHLAGAYNEQFF.

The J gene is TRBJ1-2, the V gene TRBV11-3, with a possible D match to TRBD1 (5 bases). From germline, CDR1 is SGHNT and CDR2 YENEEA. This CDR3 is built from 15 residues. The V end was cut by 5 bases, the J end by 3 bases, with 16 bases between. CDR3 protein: CASSRYLGTDYGYTF. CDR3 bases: TGTGCCAGCAGCCGCTATCTGGGGACGGACTATGGCTACACCTTC.

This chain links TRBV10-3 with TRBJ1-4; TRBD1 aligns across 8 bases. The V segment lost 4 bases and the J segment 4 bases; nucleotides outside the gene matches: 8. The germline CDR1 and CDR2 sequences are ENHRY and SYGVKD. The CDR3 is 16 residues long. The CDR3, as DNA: TGTGCCATCAGTGCCTACGGTACAGGGGGTAATGAAAAACTGTTTTTT. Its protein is CAISAYGTGGNEKLFF.